The 16 T cell receptor beta chains given below trace back to one sample, sequenced in a study of shared T cell receptors in the human thymus. Clones were sequenced by immunoSEQ multiplex PCR, and TCRdb holds only the in-frame ones, with some missing. The table has around 340,000 clones, 85% to 95% seen once; the top ten hold approximately 0.02%. Sequenced input: thymocytes. Receptors originate from a human donor.

The chain combines TRBV7-9 with TRBJ2-1; 8 bases agree with TRBD1. CDR1 is SEHNR, CDR2 FQNEAQ, per germline (reference sequence). The trim removed 1 base at V and 3 bases at J, leaving 5 bases unmatched. This CDR3 has 16 amino acids. CDR3 DNA: TGTGCCAGCAGCTTAGGGGCGGACAGGGACTACAATGAGCAGTTCTTC. This encodes CASSLGADRDYNEQFF.

The CDR3 bases are TGTGCCAGCAGTCAGGGACAGGGAAGCAATCAGCCCCAGCATTTT. Its protein product is CASSQGQGSNQPQHF. V is TRBV28 and J is TRBJ1-5; 9 nucleotides align to TRBD1. The CDR3 has 15 amino acids. V was pared by 5 bases and J by 1 base, with 3 bases of the junction left unmatched. The germline V gene encodes CDR1 MDHEN and CDR2 SYDVKM.

V usage is TRBV4-1 and J usage is TRBJ1-3, with TRBD1 matching over 7 bases. J was trimmed by 0 bases and V by 0 bases; bases with no gene match: 2. The length of the CDR3 is 16 residues. Germline loops: CDR1 MGHRA, CDR2 YSYEKL. In DNA form, the CDR3 reads TGCGCCAGCAGCCAAGATGGGGACAGCTCTGGAAACACCATATATTTT. The encoded protein is CASSQDGDSSGNTIYF.

The chain joins TRBV7-8 to TRBJ1-4; D is perhaps TRBD1 (5 bases). The length of the CDR3 is 15 residues. Between the trimmed V and J ends, which lost 5 bases and 8 bases, there was a span of 18 bases. From germline, CDR1 is SGHVS and CDR2 FQNEAQ. The CDR3 region has the DNA TGTGCCAGCAGCCCCCAAGCTGGGGAGGGGGAAAAACTGTTTTTT. Its protein is CASSPQAGEGEKLFF. Filled out from reference TRBV7-8 and TRBJ1-4, the complete variable domain reads GAGVSQSPRYKVAKRGQDVALRCDPISGHVSLFWYQQALGQGPEFLTYFQNEAQLDKSGLPSDRFFAERPEGSVSTLKIQRTQQEDSAVYLCASSPQAGEGEKLFFGSGTQLSVL.

The chain uses TRBV28 and TRBJ1-1, with D uncertain. Germline-derived CDR1 and CDR2 are MDHEN and SYDVKM. The CDR3 runs 13 residues. Trimming cost V 3 bases and J 8 bases, with 13 bases left between them. The CDR3 loop is CASSFRGIQEAFF. The CDR3 region has the DNA TGTGCCAGCAGTTTCCGAGGGATACAGGAAGCTTTCTTT.

This clone was observed a few times. The chain combines TRBV7-3 with TRBJ2-7, with D maybe TRBD2 (6 bases). Trimming took off 2 bases at V and 0 bases at J, with 8 bases between the two ends. Per the germline V gene, CDR1 is SGHTA and CDR2 is FQGTGA. This CDR3 has 14 residues. Here the CDR3 reads CASSLSGGSYEQYF. In nucleotides, the CDR3 is TGTGCCAGCAGCTTATCCGGGGGCTCCTACGAGCAGTACTTC.

This sequence joins TRBV28 and TRBJ2-3; 7 nucleotides line up with TRBD1. V lost 2 bases to trimming and J lost 3 bases; unmatched junction nucleotides: 11. This CDR3 region has 17 residues. Germline values: CDR1 MDHEN, CDR2 SYDVKM. The CDR3 DNA follows: TGTGCCAGCAGTTTAGCCAAGACAGGGAGTAGGACAGATACGCAGTATTTT. This encodes CASSLAKTGSRTDTQYF.

With respect to this clone: The sample contains more than one DNA sequence encoding this CDR3. The chain carries TRBV28 and TRBJ2-5; D is perhaps TRBD2 (7 bases). The CDR3 has 14 amino acids. In germline, CDR1 is MDHEN, CDR2 SYDVKM. V dropped 3 bases and J dropped 2 bases, with 10 bases sitting between them. CDR3 in DNA: TGTGCCAGCAGTTTCGGGGGGCGTCAAGAGACCCAGTACTTC. Translation: CASSFGGRQETQYF.

This chain uses TRBV15 with TRBJ1-3; D unresolved. The CDR3 runs to 18 residues. Deletions cut 2 bases from V and 0 bases from J, with 17 bases between. Germline CDR1 reads LNHNV; CDR2 reads YYDKDF (reference sequence). Written as DNA, the CDR3 is TGTGCCACCAGCAGACCAAACGGGCCACAAAACTCTGGAAACACCATATATTTT. This translates into CATSRPNGPQNSGNTIYF.

The V and J genes are TRBV10-2 and TRBJ2-5; 11 bases agree with TRBD1. In germline, CDR1 is WSHSY, CDR2 SAAADI. The CDR3 is made up of 15 amino acids. The J segment lost 4 bases and the V segment lost 10 bases, leaving 11 bases of the junction unmatched. CDR3 protein: CATTGTGGMRETQYF. CDR3 coding DNA: TGCGCCACCACCGGGACAGGGGGGATGAGAGAGACCCAGTACTTC.

The V call is TRBV7-9, the J call TRBJ2-2, with 10 bases fitting TRBD1. This CDR3 is 15 amino acids long. J lost 7 bases, V lost 6 bases, and 8 bases had no gene match. Germline V gene lookup returns CDR1 SEHNR and CDR2 FQNEAQ (reference sequence). The CDR3 region has the DNA TGTGCCAGCAGGGAGATGACAGGGGGCAACGGGGAGCTGTTTTTT. It encodes CASREMTGGNGELFF.

This sequence joins TRBV6-1 and TRBJ2-7; 8 bases map to TRBD1. The CDR3 consists of 14 residues. The V and J ends lost 7 bases and 3 bases, in that order; junction bases with no gene match: 8. Germline V gene data show CDR1 as MNHNS and CDR2 as SASEGT. The CDR3 loop reads CASTDRGGHYEQYF. The CDR3 bases are TGTGCCAGCACCGACAGGGGAGGTCACTACGAGCAGTACTTC.

A single count supports this clone. CDR3 protein: CASKGGREQFF. The CDR3 region has the DNA TGTGCCTCTAAGGGAGGACGTGAGCAGTTCTTC. This rearrangement joins TRBV2 to TRBJ2-1; possible D gene TRBD2, 6 bases. CDR1 SNHLY and CDR2 FYNNEI come from the germline V gene. V was clipped by 11 bases and J by 9 bases, with 14 bases between them. This CDR3 has 11 amino acids.

This chain joins TRBV4-3 and TRBJ2-7; no clear D gene. The germline V and J ends were trimmed by 3 bases and 1 base, with 13 bases remaining between them. CDR1 is LGHNA and CDR2 is YSLEER in the germline V gene. This CDR3 spans 15 amino acids. The DNA of the CDR3 is TGCGCCAGCAGCCACACTGTAGACGGTTCCTACGAGCAGTACTTC. Translated: CASSHTVDGSYEQYF.

The chain is built from TRBV28 and TRBJ1-5; the D gene is possibly TRBD1 (6 bases). Germline-derived CDR1 and CDR2 are MDHEN and SYDVKM. V was trimmed by 6 bases and J by 6 bases, leaving 15 bases between them. The CDR3 covers 14 residues. CDR3 sequence reads: CASSAFRGSQPQHF. The CDR3 coding sequence is TGTGCCAGCAGCGCTTTCAGGGGTAGTCAGCCCCAGCATTTT.

The chain joins TRBV25-1 to TRBJ2-3, with D uncertain. CDR3 length: 16 amino acids. The V end was cut by 1 base, the J end by 0 bases, with 11 bases between. Germline CDR1 reads MGHDK; CDR2 reads SYGVNS. CDR3: CASSECGENSTDTQYF. In nucleotides, the CDR3 is TGTGCCAGCAGTGAATGCGGAGAAAATAGCACAGATACGCAGTATTTT.